This T cell receptor (beta chain) was found in a study of OX40 agonist ivuxolimab in advanced cancers. Study context: Males comprised about 78% of the group, whose mean age was about 62 years (range 23 to 79). Prior anti-PD-1, anti-PD-L1 or anti-CTLA-4 therapy did not bar entry, and about 40% had some.

V was cut by 2 bases and J by 7 bases, with 15 bases left in between. Germline lookup yields CDR1 ENHRY and CDR2 SYGVKD. The CDR3 loop spans 14 amino acids. The method was immunoSEQ multiplex PCR; TCRdb's version includes in-frame clones alone and lacks a portion of them. The sample holds about 34,000 clones, over 90% seen once. The clonotype was recovered from an adult with an advanced solid tumor such as melanoma, head and neck, liver or kidney cancer. The sample consisted of CD4+ or CD8+ T cells sorted from blood, taken in a trial of the OX40 agonist ivuxolimab. The J gene is TRBJ2-7, the V gene TRBV10-3; no reliable D call. The CDR3 DNA follows: TGTGCCATCAGTGAGAGGACCGCTATGGGGGAGCAGTACTTC. Translating gives CAISERTAMGEQYF.